This T cell receptor beta chain was observed in a study of CD8 T cells in Susac syndrome. Background on the study: Among the Susac syndrome patients sequenced, 5 or 6 had active disease and eight or nine were in remission. General study findings and limits: CD8+ clonal expansion in Susac peaked in TEMRA cells and active patients.

Concerning this clonotype: The antigen is undetermined.

This CDR3 has 15 residues. In germline, CDR1 is SEHNR, CDR2 FQNEAQ (reference sequence). The V end was cut by 5 bases, the J end by 0 bases, with 10 bases between. Random hexamers were used to reverse transcribe an amount of about 0.45 to 1 ug RNA. A multiplex approach, immunoSEQ multiplex PCR, amplified TCR beta CDR3 across 54 Vbeta and 13 Jbeta. Each CDR3 protein gets one entry after TCRdb re-called the immunoSEQ multiplex PCR reads with MiXCR. The sample lists around 80,000 distinct CDR3 sequences, approximately 94% occurring once. V is TRBV7-9 and J is TRBJ1-4; possible D gene TRBD1, 6 bases. Sequenced input: CD8+ T cells from PBMCs. The receptor's source is a human donor with Susac syndrome. The CDR3 here is CASSEQGATNEKLFF. In DNA form, the CDR3 reads TGTGCCAGCAGCGAACAGGGTGCAACTAATGAAAAACTGTTTTTT. The whole variable domain, remainder taken from reference TRBV7-9 and TRBJ1-4, is DTGVSQNPRHKITKRGQNVTFRCDPISEHNRLYWYRQTLGQGPEFLTYFQNEAQLEKSRLLSDRFSAERPKGSFSTLEIQRTEQGDSAMYLCASSEQGATNEKLFFGSGTQLSVL.